This TCR beta chain stems from a study of post-analysis software for immune sequencing data. This clonotype was seen a few times. Its target is unknown. The TCR beta cDNA libraries carried unique molecular identifiers. TCRdb itself ran the PCR reads through MiXCR, one entry per CDR3 protein. The sample consists of about 460,000 distinct CDR3 sequences, around 40% of them appearing once. Study results and caveats: Patients carried roughly 5 TRBV segments more frequently than controls did, and TRBV5-6, TRBV5-1 and TRBV20-1 were among them. A significant reduction in normalized Chao1 diversity was observed in multiple sclerosis patients versus controls.

V lost 3 bases and J lost 8; bases outside the gene matches: 6. The CDR3 contains 13 residues. The chain joins TRBV12-3 or TRBV12-4 to TRBJ1-2; 7 nucleotides match TRBD1. This clonotype originated in a girl aged 10-17 years with multiple sclerosis. Source material: blood. CDR3 sequence reads: CASSFRRGRGYTF. The CDR3 coding sequence is TGTGCCAGCAGTTTTAGGAGGGGGCGCGGCTACACCTTC.